This TCR beta chain was retrieved from a study of OX40 agonist ivuxolimab in advanced cancers. Generated by immunoSEQ multiplex PCR, the TCRdb table keeps only in-frame clones and is missing some. The table has about 71,000 clones, 86% seen once. Germline CDR1 reads SGHTS; CDR2 reads YDEGEE. Deletions cut 2 bases from V and 4 bases from J, with 12 bases between. CDR3 length: 15 residues. This sample comprised CD4+ or CD8+ T cells sorted from blood, obtained in a trial of the OX40 agonist ivuxolimab. This sequence was found in an adult with an advanced solid tumor such as melanoma, head and neck, liver or kidney cancer. The genes are TRBV5-8 and TRBJ2-2, with no clear D. The CDR3 protein is CASSLHGRITGELFF. The CDR3 bases are TGTGCCAGCAGCTTACACGGAAGAATCACCGGGGAGCTGTTTTTT. Using reference TRBV5-8 and TRBJ2-2 for the parts outside the CDR3, the full variable domain is EAGVTQSPTHLIKTRGQQATLRCSPISGHTSVYWYQQALGLGLQFLLWYDEGEERNRGNFPPRFSGRQFPNYSSELNVNALELEDSALYLCASSLHGRITGELFFGEGSRLTVL.